The clone carrying this T cell receptor (beta chain) was observed a single time. Followed over time, Seattle patients had been enrolled while infection was active. Germline CDR1 reads SGHRS; CDR2 reads YFSETQ. V dropped 4 bases and J dropped 3 bases, with 16 bases sitting between them. This CDR3 is built from 15 residues. The repertoire was sequenced with immunoSEQ multiplex PCR; TCRdb's copy has only in-frame clones and lacks some. The data show hundreds of thousands of clones, roughly 89% seen once. The data were taken from a study of blood T cell repertoires in COVID-19. The clonotype was recovered from a man between 18 and 29 years old with COVID-19, enrolled during active disease. The gene calls are TRBV5-1 and TRBJ2-5; possible D gene TRBD1, 6 bases. Sequenced input: peripheral blood. The CDR3 region is CASSRQGSREETQYF. As DNA, the CDR3 is TGCGCCAGCAGCCGCCAGGGGTCTCGGGAAGAGACCCAGTACTTC.